The TCR beta chain described here comes from a study of radiation and T cells in renal cell carcinoma. Study-level results: Top tumor clonotypes rose in blood 2 weeks post-radiation, then contracted.

For this clone: What it binds is not known.

Time point described: blood 4 weeks post-SBRT, at nephrectomy. Stated treatment: 15 Gy SBRT to primary tumor, nephrectomy 4 weeks later. Nephrectomy followed 15 Gy stereotactic body radiation by 4 weeks. The tumor was a clear cell renal cell carcinoma. Libraries were prepared by immunoSEQ multiplex PCR; TCRdb keeps only in-frame clonotypes and omits some of them. The table lists 150,000 to 200,000 clones, about 87% of them singletons. Per germline, CDR1 SGHNT and CDR2 YYREEE (reference sequence). V was clipped by 7 bases and J by 2 bases, with 14 bases between them. This CDR3 contains 14 residues. Specimen: blood, collected from a patient whose treatment included radiotherapy and nephrectomy. The clonotype comes from a woman in her forties or fifties with renal cell carcinoma. The genes are TRBV5-4 and TRBJ2-3; TRBD1 is a possible D gene (5 bases). CDR3 DNA: TGTGCCAGCGCAAGGACACAGGACACAGATACGCAGTATTTT. This codes for CASARTQDTDTQYF.